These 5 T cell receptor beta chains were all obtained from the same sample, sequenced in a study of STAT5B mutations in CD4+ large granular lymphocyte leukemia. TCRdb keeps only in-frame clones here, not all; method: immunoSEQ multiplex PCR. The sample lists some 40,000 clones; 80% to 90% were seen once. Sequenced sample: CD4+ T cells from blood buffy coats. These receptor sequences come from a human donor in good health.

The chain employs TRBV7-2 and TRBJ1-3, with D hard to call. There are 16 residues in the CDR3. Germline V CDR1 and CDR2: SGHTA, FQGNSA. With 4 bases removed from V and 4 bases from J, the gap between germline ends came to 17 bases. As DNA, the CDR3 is TGTGCCAGCAGCTGGGATTTGGGCCAAAAAGGAAACACCATATATTTT. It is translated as CASSWDLGQKGNTIYF.

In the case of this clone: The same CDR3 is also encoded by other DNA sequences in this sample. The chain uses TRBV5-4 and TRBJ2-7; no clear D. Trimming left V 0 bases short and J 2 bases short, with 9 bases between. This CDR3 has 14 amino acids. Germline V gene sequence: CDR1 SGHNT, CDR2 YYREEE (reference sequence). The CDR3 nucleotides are TGTGCCAGCAGCTTGGAGGTGACCCCCTACGAGCAGTACTTC. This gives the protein CASSLEVTPYEQYF.

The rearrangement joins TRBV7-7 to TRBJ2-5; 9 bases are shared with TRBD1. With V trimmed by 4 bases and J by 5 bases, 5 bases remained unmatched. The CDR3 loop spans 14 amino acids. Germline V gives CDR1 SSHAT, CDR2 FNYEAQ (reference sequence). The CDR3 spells CASSSTGGRETQYF. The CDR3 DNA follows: TGTGCCAGCAGCTCTACAGGGGGCCGGGAGACCCAGTACTTC.

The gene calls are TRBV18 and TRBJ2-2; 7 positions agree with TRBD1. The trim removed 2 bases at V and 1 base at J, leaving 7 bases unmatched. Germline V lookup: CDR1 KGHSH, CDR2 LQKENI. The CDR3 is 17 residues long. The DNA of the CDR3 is TGTGCCAGCTCACCAGTATTCGGGACAGTGAACACCGGGGAGCTGTTTTTT. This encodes CASSPVFGTVNTGELFF.

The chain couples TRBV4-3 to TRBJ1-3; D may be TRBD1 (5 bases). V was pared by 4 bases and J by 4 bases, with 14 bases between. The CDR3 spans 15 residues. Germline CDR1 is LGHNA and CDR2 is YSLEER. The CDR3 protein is CASSPRGGVGNTIYF. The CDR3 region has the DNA TGCGCCAGCAGCCCAAGAGGAGGGGTAGGAAACACCATATATTTT.